There are a few counts of the clone carrying this TCR beta chain. The same CDR3 is also encoded by other DNA sequences in this sample. Repertoires were generated with immunoSEQ multiplex PCR, while TCRdb's copy carries only in-frame clones and drops some. Here the sample spans 2 million to 2.5 million clones, 90% to 95% being singletons. From germline, CDR1 is SQVTM and CDR2 ANQGSEA. This CDR3 is built from 13 residues. The V gene lost 1 base and the J gene lost 0 bases, with 6 bases spanning the gap. This sample is part of a study of shared clonotypes between healthy human individuals. The receptor's source is a man between 18 and 29 years old in good health. Some clones in this sample may be carry-over from other donors' samples. Sample: naive CD4+ T cells from PBMCs. Described subset: CD45RA+ positively selected. This sequence joins TRBV29-1 and TRBJ1-1; possibly TRBD1 for D (5 bases). The CDR3 sequence is CSVEGQMNTEAFF. The CDR3 bases are TGCAGCGTTGAAGGACAGATGAACACTGAAGCTTTCTTT.